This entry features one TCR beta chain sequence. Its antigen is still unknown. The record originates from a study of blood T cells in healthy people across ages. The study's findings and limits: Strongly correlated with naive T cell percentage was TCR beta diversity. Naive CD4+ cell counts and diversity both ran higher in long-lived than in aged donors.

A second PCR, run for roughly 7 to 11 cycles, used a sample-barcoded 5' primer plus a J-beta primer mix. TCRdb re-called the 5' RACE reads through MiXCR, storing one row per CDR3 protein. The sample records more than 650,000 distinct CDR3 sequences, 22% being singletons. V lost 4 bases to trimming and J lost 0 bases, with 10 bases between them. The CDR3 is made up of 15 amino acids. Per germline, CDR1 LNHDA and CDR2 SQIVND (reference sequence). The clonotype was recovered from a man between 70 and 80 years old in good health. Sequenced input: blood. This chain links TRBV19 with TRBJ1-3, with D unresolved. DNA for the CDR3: TGTGCCAGTAGTAGAACCCACGACTCTGGAAACACCATATATTTT. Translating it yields CASSRTHDSGNTIYF.